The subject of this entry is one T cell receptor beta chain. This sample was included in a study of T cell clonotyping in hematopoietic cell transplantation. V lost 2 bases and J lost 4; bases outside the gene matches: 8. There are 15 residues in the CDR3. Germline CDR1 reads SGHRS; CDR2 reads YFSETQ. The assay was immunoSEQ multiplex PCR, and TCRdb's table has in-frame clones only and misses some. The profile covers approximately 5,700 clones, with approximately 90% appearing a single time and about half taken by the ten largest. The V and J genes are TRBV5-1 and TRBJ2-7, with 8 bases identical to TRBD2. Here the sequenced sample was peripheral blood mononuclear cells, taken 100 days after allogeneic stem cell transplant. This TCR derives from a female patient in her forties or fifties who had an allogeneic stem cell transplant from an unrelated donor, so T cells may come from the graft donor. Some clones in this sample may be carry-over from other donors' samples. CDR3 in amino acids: CASSFLAGPGYEQYF. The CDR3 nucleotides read TGCGCCAGCAGCTTCCTAGCGGGTCCGGGGTACGAGCAGTACTTC.